The source of this TCR beta chain is a study of identical twins. TCRdb used MiXCR to reprocess the 5' RACE reads, holding one entry per CDR3 protein. The sample carries approximately 350,000 distinct CDR3 sequences, 9% to 15% recorded once. CDR1 and CDR2 from the germline V gene are SGHDT and YYEEEE. V dropped 7 bases and J dropped 7; count of bases not matched to a gene: 16. The CDR3 spans 15 residues. This clonotype was recorded a few times. Separately, the same data were catalogued under a study of yellow fever vaccine responses in identical twins.

The clonotype comes from a woman aged 18-35 years in good health. The V and J genes are TRBV5-6 and TRBJ1-1; 7 bases map to TRBD1. The sequencing input was CD8+ T cells sorted from blood. The CDR3 reads CASERRQGSPDEAFF. In nucleotides, the CDR3 is TGTGCCAGCGAACGTCGACAGGGCAGTCCGGATGAAGCTTTCTTT.